These 25 T cell receptor beta chains came from one sample sequenced in a study of blood T cell repertoires in COVID-19. Generated by immunoSEQ multiplex PCR, the TCRdb table keeps only in-frame clones and is missing some. The repertoire holds about 160,000 clones, roughly 78% seen once, with 8.1% in the top ten. The sample taken for sequencing was peripheral blood. These receptors were taken from an older woman with COVID-19, enrolled during active disease.

This chain joins TRBV18 and TRBJ2-7; D is unresolved. This CDR3 spans 12 amino acids. Germline V gene sequence: CDR1 KGHSH, CDR2 LQKENI. The V end lost 2 bases, the J end lost 5 bases, and 7 bases lay between the germline ends. Written as DNA, the CDR3 is TGTGCCAGCTCACCAGCCGGTAACGAGCAGTACGTC. It translates to CASSPAGNEQYV.

The rearrangement links TRBV7-2 to TRBJ2-7; a possible D gene is TRBD2 (6 bases). Deletions cut 5 bases from V and 5 bases from J, with 13 bases between. The germline V gene encodes CDR1 SGHTA and CDR2 FQGNSA. The CDR3 is 13 residues long. The chain's CDR3 is CASSPRGRHEQYF. The DNA for the CDR3 is TGTGCCAGCAGCCCCCGGGGGAGGCACGAGCAGTACTTC.

This clone was detected once. The J gene is TRBJ2-5, the V gene TRBV29-1; 7 bases are a match to TRBD1. The V and J ends lost 2 bases and 3 bases, in that order; junction bases with no gene match: 9. Germline V gene lookup returns CDR1 SQVTM and CDR2 ANQGSEA. The CDR3 is 15 residues long. CDR3 nucleotide sequence: TGCAGCGTTGAACCTAGGGGGCTAAGGGAAGAGACCCAGTACTTC. It encodes CSVEPRGLREETQYF.

The chain is built from TRBV19 and TRBJ2-2; 12 bases are a match to TRBD2. Trimming cost V 7 bases and J 4 bases; bases outside gene matches: 7. This CDR3 is 16 amino acids long. Germline V lookup: CDR1 LNHDA, CDR2 SQIVND (reference sequence). CDR3 DNA sequence: TGTGCCAGTACCCTACTAGCGGGAGGAGGCACCGGGGAGCTGTTTTTT. Translating gives CASTLLAGGGTGELFF.

The chain couples TRBV6-5 to TRBJ2-2, with 9 bases aligning to TRBD2. The CDR3 extends over 15 amino acids. The germline V gene has CDR1 MNHEY and CDR2 SVGAGI. V trimming: 10 bases; J trimming: 5 bases; junction bases outside the gene matches: 11. The CDR3 coding sequence is TGTGCCACCGAAAGTCTAGCGGGGATTACCGGGGAGCTGTTTTTT. Protein: CATESLAGITGELFF.

The genes are TRBV4-3 and TRBJ2-7; TRBD2 matches at 9 bases. The CDR3 is 15 residues long. Germline V gives CDR1 LGHNA, CDR2 YSLEER. V gave up 4 bases and J gave up 5 bases; unmatched junction bases: 9. Written as DNA, the CDR3 is TGCGCCAGCAGCCGCGGGAGGGCGTTCGACCACGAGCAGTACTTC. This codes for CASSRGRAFDHEQYF.

The V and J genes are TRBV19 and TRBJ1-6; 8 bases fit TRBD1. The germline CDR1 and CDR2 sequences are LNHDA and SQIVND (reference sequence). Germline trimming cut 6 bases from V and 6 bases from J; bases unmatched to any gene: 10. The CDR3 consists of 16 residues. The CDR3 coding sequence is TGTGCCAGTAGCAAAAGGCCGGGGACAGGTAATTCACCCCTCCACTTT. Translation gives CASSKRPGTGNSPLHF.

The V gene is TRBV7-2, the J gene TRBJ1-4; 7 nucleotides agree with TRBD1. V lost 5 bases and J lost 0; bases outside the gene matches: 3. The CDR3 is made up of 15 amino acids. In germline, CDR1 is SGHTA, CDR2 FQGNSA. The CDR3 coding sequence is TGTGCCAGCAGCCCAGGGGGAGCAACTAATGAAAAACTGTTTTTT. Translating gives CASSPGGATNEKLFF.

This clone was observed a handful of times. The rearrangement links TRBV7-2 to TRBJ1-2, with 8 bases aligning to TRBD1. Unmatched junction bases numbered 5, after V lost 2 bases and J lost 6 bases. CDR1 and CDR2 (germline): SGHTA, FQGNSA. The length of the CDR3 is 14 residues. The CDR3 bases are TGTGCCAGCAGCTTAATGACAGGGGTCGATGGCTACACCTTC. As protein: CASSLMTGVDGYTF.

The chain carries TRBV3-1 (or the pseudogene TRBV3-2) and TRBJ2-3; 9 bases are shared with TRBD2. The trim removed 4 bases at V and 5 bases at J, leaving 7 bases unmatched. The CDR3 extends over 15 amino acids. CDR1 and CDR2 from the germline V gene are LGHDT and YNNKEL (reference sequence). The CDR3 nucleotides are TGTGCCAGCAGCCCCCGTGCGGGGGGGCAAGATACGCAGTATTTT. It is translated as CASSPRAGGQDTQYF.

This clone was seen a handful of times. This rearrangement joins TRBV29-1 to TRBJ2-5; 7 bases map to TRBD1. The V gene's germline CDR1 is SQVTM and CDR2 ANQGSEA. J gave up 0 bases and V 7 bases, and 8 bases lay outside the gene matches. The CDR3 runs 14 residues. The CDR3 DNA reads as TGCAGCGCCTACTCTCAGGGGGACCAAGAGACCCAGTACTTC. Translation gives CSAYSQGDQETQYF.

This clone was counted between two and nine times. The chain has TRBV7-6 and TRBJ1-2; D might be TRBD1 (6 bases). The CDR3 has 14 residues. CDR1 is SGHVS and CDR2 is FNYEAQ in the germline V gene. Trimming removed 1 base from V and 8 bases from J, with 14 bases in between. The CDR3 sequence is CASSLGQAAGGYTF. DNA of the CDR3: TGTGCCAGCAGCTTAGGACAGGCGGCTGGCGGCTACACCTTC.

This chain uses TRBV6-5 with TRBJ2-4, with TRBD1 identical over 7 bases. After removal of 0 bases from V and 3 bases from J, the junction contained 5 bases not matched to a gene. The germline CDR1 and CDR2 sequences are MNHEY and SVGAGI. This CDR3 contains 16 residues. The CDR3 here is CASSYSTGRGKNIQYF. Here the CDR3 DNA reads TGTGCCAGCAGTTACTCGACAGGGCGAGGCAAAAACATTCAGTACTTC.

The chain couples TRBV9 to TRBJ2-7, with D uncertain. V lost 0 bases and J 4 bases, leaving 8 bases between the germline ends. The CDR3 has 13 amino acids. CDR1 and CDR2 from the germline V gene are SGDLS and YYNGEE. Written as DNA, the CDR3 is TGTGCCAGCAGCGTAGACGGGTATTACGAGCAGTACTTC. Protein: CASSVDGYYEQYF.

With respect to this clone: Other DNA sequences in this sample translate to the same CDR3. This sequence joins TRBV15 and TRBJ1-2; no clear D gene. The V end was cut by 0 bases, the J end by 4 bases, with 12 bases between. The CDR3 covers 15 residues. CDR1 and CDR2 (germline): LNHNV, YYDKDF (reference sequence). The CDR3 here is CATSRDGRGFYGYTF. The CDR3 coding sequence is TGTGCCACCAGCAGAGATGGGCGGGGTTTCTATGGCTACACCTTC.

The sample holds one count of this clone. The rearrangement uses TRBV27 and TRBJ2-5, with 7 nucleotides matching TRBD1. This CDR3 has 14 residues. The junction had 5 bases not matched to a gene; V was cut back by 5 bases and J by 2 bases. Germline V gives CDR1 MNHEY, CDR2 SMNVEV (reference sequence). CDR3 residues: CASSQTGLQETQYF. CDR3 DNA sequence: TGTGCCAGCAGTCAGACAGGGCTTCAAGAGACCCAGTACTTC.

DNA of the CDR3: TGTGCCAGCAGTGACCTGACAGGGGGCAACTACGTC. This codes for CASSDLTGGNYV. The rearrangement joins TRBV6-1 to TRBJ2-7, with 10 bases fitting TRBD1. V shed 3 bases and J 13 bases; nucleotides not matched to a gene: 6. The CDR3 consists of 12 residues. Germline CDR1 reads MNHNS; CDR2 reads SASEGT.

The V and J genes are TRBV3-1 (or the pseudogene TRBV3-2) and TRBJ1-4; no clear D. Trimming removed 3 bases from V and 8 bases from J, with 19 bases in between. CDR3 size: 16 residues. Germline CDR1 LGHDT, CDR2 YNNKEL (reference sequence). The CDR3: CASSHSGGFAREKLFF. CDR3 coding DNA: TGTGCCAGCAGCCACTCGGGAGGCTTCGCCAGGGAAAAACTGTTTTTT.

This chain links TRBV4-3 with TRBJ1-5; D remains unclear. The CDR3 is made up of 16 amino acids. Germline V gives CDR1 LGHNA, CDR2 YSLEER. V dropped 0 bases and J dropped 3 bases, with 12 bases sitting between them. For the CDR3, the DNA is TGCGCCAGCAGCCAAGAGGCGGCAGCTAACAATCAGCCCCAGCATTTT. The encoded protein is CASSQEAAANNQPQHF.

This chain joins TRBV10-3 and TRBJ1-2, with 7 bases aligning to TRBD1. Trimming removed 8 bases from V and 3 bases from J; junction bases left unmatched: 9. Germline V gene data show CDR1 as ENHRY and CDR2 as SYGVKD. The CDR3 runs to 14 residues. The CDR3 sequence: CAISGTEVDYGYTF. The CDR3 nucleotides are TGTGCCATCTCAGGGACAGAGGTAGACTATGGCTACACCTTC.

The rearrangement uses TRBV3-1 (or the pseudogene TRBV3-2) and TRBJ2-7; D is unresolved. CDR3 length equals 13 residues. Germline CDR1 and CDR2: LGHDT and YNNKEL (reference sequence). V shed 3 bases and J shed 2 bases, with 8 bases lying between them. In nucleotides, the CDR3 is TGTGCCAGCAGCCAGGAGCGAGCCTACGAGCAGTACTTC. This gives the protein CASSQERAYEQYF.

The chain carries TRBV24-1 and TRBJ1-3; a weak D match, TRBD1 (5 bases). Trimming shortened V by 6 bases and J by 2 bases, and 13 bases separated the two germline ends. The CDR3 totals 15 residues. The germline gives CDR1 KGHDR, CDR2 SFDVKD. CDR3 in DNA: TGTGCCACCAGTCCATCGGGAGGGGCTGGAAACACCATATATTTT. Translation: CATSPSGGAGNTIYF.

CDR3 bases: TGTGCCAGCAGTCGGGGGGGGAACACCGGGGAGCTGTTTTTT. It yields the protein CASSRGGNTGELFF. V is TRBV2 and J is TRBJ2-2; 8 nucleotides match TRBD2. The CDR3 runs 14 residues. Germline-derived CDR1 and CDR2 are SNHLY and FYNNEI. J lost 1 base, V lost 5 bases, and 0 bases had no gene match.

This clone came up a few times. This sequence joins TRBV28 and TRBJ2-3; 10 bases agree with TRBD2. Losses at the gene ends were 3 bases for V and 3 bases for J; bases not matched to a gene: 6. This CDR3 is built from 16 residues. Germline V gene data show CDR1 as MDHEN and CDR2 as SYDVKM. The CDR3 protein is CASSFGSGGATDTQYF. CDR3 sequence (DNA): TGTGCCAGCAGTTTCGGGAGCGGGGGGGCAACAGATACGCAGTATTTT.

This chain uses TRBV5-5 with TRBJ2-2; the D gene is possibly TRBD2 (5 bases). The CDR3 totals 15 residues. Trimming stripped 1 base from V and 6 bases from J, with 13 bases between. Germline-derived CDR1 and CDR2 are SGHKS and YYEKEE (reference sequence). The CDR3 protein is CASSLNPGLAGELFF. The CDR3 bases are TGTGCCAGCAGCTTGAATCCGGGGTTGGCCGGGGAGCTGTTTTTT.